These 20 T cell receptor beta chains came from one sample sequenced in a study of spatial heterogeneity in lung cancer. Regarding time point: sample taken at primary tumor resection. Sequencing was performed on whole RNA extracted from tumor and nontumor lung tissue, or from frozen PBMC, and the material was left unsorted. TCRdb ran MiXCR on the 5' RACE reads and lists one entry per CDR3 protein. This table holds over 75,000 distinct CDR3 sequences, more than 15% found once. The sample consisted of PBMCs, taken at surgery. The receptor set was obtained from a male donor with early-stage non-small cell lung cancer.

The chain joins TRBV6-2 or TRBV6-3 to TRBJ2-6; 8 positions agree with TRBD1. The CDR3 is made up of 16 amino acids. V lost 2 bases, J lost 3 bases, and 3 bases stayed unmatched. Looked up from germline, CDR1 is MNHEY and CDR2 is SVGEGT. The CDR3 loop reads CASSYPTGVGANVLTF. The CDR3 DNA is TGTGCCAGCAGTTACCCGACAGGGGTTGGGGCCAACGTCCTGACTTTC.

In its sample, this clonotype is medium-sized. This chain links TRBV5-4 with TRBJ2-3, with D maybe TRBD2 (5 bases). Per the germline V gene, CDR1 is SGHNT and CDR2 is YYREEE (reference sequence). V lost 4 bases and J lost 2, with 17 bases in between. The CDR3 is 16 amino acids. CDR3 in amino acids: CASSMTGIRSTDTQYF. CDR3 DNA sequence: TGTGCCAGCAGCATGACGGGAATACGGTCCACAGATACGCAGTATTTT.

This clonotype was observed at least ten times. The chain is built from TRBV9 and TRBJ2-1, with D unclear. Germline V gene lookup returns CDR1 SGDLS and CDR2 YYNGEE. The CDR3 spans 16 residues. The V end lost 3 bases, the J end lost 2 bases, and 15 bases lay between the germline ends. This chain's CDR3 is CASSGPTRPTYNEQFF. The CDR3 DNA is TGTGCCAGCAGCGGACCGACCCGACCGACCTACAATGAGCAGTTCTTC.

This clonotype was seen repeatedly, ten times or more. The chain has TRBV19 and TRBJ1-3; D uncertain. This CDR3 spans 15 amino acids. Trimming shortened V by 3 bases and J by 4 bases, and 13 bases separated the two germline ends. Germline assignment: CDR1 LNHDA and CDR2 SQIVND (reference sequence). CDR3 protein: CASSIPLGLGNTIYF. The DNA for the CDR3 is TGTGCCAGTAGTATCCCCCTCGGCCTGGGAAACACCATATATTTT.

Many counts were recorded for this clonotype. V gene TRBV7-6 combines with J gene TRBJ2-3; 7 bases are a match to TRBD1. CDR1 is SGHVS, CDR2 FNYEAQ, per germline. The CDR3 runs to 16 residues. V dropped 1 base and J dropped 3; count of bases not matched to a gene: 7. Here the CDR3 reads CASSLGSRGSTDTQYF. In DNA, the CDR3 is TGTGCCAGCAGCTTAGGATCCAGGGGGTCTACAGATACGCAGTATTTT.

CDR3 DNA: TGTGCCAGCAGCTTAGCGGGAAACGGAGAGACCCAGTACTTC. It translates to CASSLAGNGETQYF. The chain couples TRBV7-9 to TRBJ2-5; the D is unclear. V lost 0 bases and J 4 bases, leaving 9 bases between the germline ends. The CDR3 extends over 14 amino acids. Germline V CDR1 and CDR2: SEHNR, FQNEAQ (reference sequence).

This clonotype has just a few counts. The J gene is TRBJ2-5, the V gene TRBV5-1; maybe TRBD2 (5 bases). CDR1 SGHRS and CDR2 YFSETQ come from the germline V gene. Trimming cost V 7 bases and J 3 bases, with 19 bases left between them. The length of the CDR3 is 15 residues. The CDR3 region has the DNA TGCGCCAGCCTCGGGATGGGGATCTCAGAAGAGACCCAGTACTTC. This translates into CASLGMGISEETQYF.

This chain links TRBV28 with TRBJ1-1; 12 nucleotides match TRBD1. The CDR3 loop spans 18 amino acids. Germline V CDR1 and CDR2: MDHEN, SYDVKM. J was trimmed by 3 bases and V by 5 bases; bases with no gene match: 13. CDR3 region: CASSPFRDRGLSDTEAFF. The CDR3 bases are TGTGCCAGCAGTCCCTTCCGGGACAGGGGGCTGTCGGACACTGAAGCTTTCTTT.

The chain couples TRBV7-9 to TRBJ2-3, with D perhaps given as TRBD1 or TRBD2 (5 bases each). V dropped 5 bases and J dropped 3 bases, with 15 bases sitting between them. The CDR3 loop spans 15 amino acids. Germline CDR1 is SEHNR and CDR2 is FQNEAQ (reference sequence). CDR3 residues: CASSTTLGTTDTQYF. CDR3 coding DNA: TGTGCCAGCAGCACTACCTTGGGGACGACAGATACGCAGTATTTT.

This rearrangement joins TRBV29-1 to TRBJ2-2; no definite D call. Germline V gene data show CDR1 as SQVTM and CDR2 as ANQGSEA. V lost 5 bases, J lost 6 bases, and 4 bases lay in between. The CDR3 totals 10 residues. CDR3: CSVFSGELFF. The DNA of the CDR3 is TGCAGCGTTTTCTCCGGGGAGCTGTTTTTT.

The genes are TRBV6-4 and TRBJ2-1; D is tentatively TRBD1 or TRBD2 (5 bases each). This CDR3 spans 14 amino acids. CDR1 is MRHNA and CDR2 is SNTAGT in the germline V gene. V was shortened by 5 bases and J by 9 bases, with 17 bases between the two germline ends. The CDR3 region has the DNA TGTGCCAGCAGTCCCGGGACCGAATATGGTGAGCAGTTCTTC. As protein: CASSPGTEYGEQFF.

The chain employs TRBV6-5 and TRBJ2-3; D assignment may be TRBD1 or TRBD2 (5 bases each). CDR3 size: 14 residues. V was trimmed by 6 bases and J by 4 bases, leaving 14 bases between them. The V gene's germline CDR1 is MNHEY and CDR2 SVGAGI. This chain's CDR3 is CASSGTPRADTQYF. CDR3 nucleotide sequence: TGTGCCAGCAGCGGGACCCCGAGGGCAGATACGCAGTATTTT.

This clonotype was recorded a few times. The gene calls are TRBV6-5 and TRBJ2-7, with a tentative D call TRBD1 (5 bases). Germline values: CDR1 MNHEY, CDR2 SVGAGI. With 6 bases removed from V and 0 bases from J, the gap between germline ends came to 12 bases. This CDR3 comprises 14 residues. The CDR3 region has the DNA TGTGCCAGCAGCGCCCGACAGAGCTCCTACGAGCAGTACTTC. The encoded protein is CASSARQSSYEQYF.

The J gene is TRBJ2-3, the V gene TRBV2; the match to TRBD2 covers 9 bases. Trimming took 4 bases from V and 2 from J; bases not matched to a gene: 4. The CDR3 is made up of 15 amino acids. Germline V gives CDR1 SNHLY, CDR2 FYNNEI. CDR3: CASSVGGRATDTQYF. The CDR3 DNA sequence: TGTGCCAGCAGTGTCGGCGGGAGGGCCACAGATACGCAGTATTTT. Supplemented by reference TRBV2 and TRBJ2-3, the full variable domain reads EPEVTQTPSHQVTQMGQEVILRCVPISNHLYFYWYRQILGQKVEFLVSFYNNEISEKSEIFDDQFSVERPDGSNFTLKIRSTKLEDSAMYFCASSVGGRATDTQYFGPGTRLTVL.

The chain has TRBV9 and TRBJ2-7, with TRBD2 matching over 7 bases. Trimming cost V 0 bases and J 4 bases; bases outside gene matches: 10. CDR1 and CDR2 (germline): SGDLS, YYNGEE. The CDR3 is 16 amino acids. The CDR3 nucleotides are TGTGCCAGCAGCGTAGCGGGGGGAGGGCCAATTTACGAGCAGTACTTC. This gives the protein CASSVAGGGPIYEQYF.

The chain combines TRBV5-1 with TRBJ2-7; TRBD2 aligns across 8 bases. This CDR3 region has 14 residues. V shed 4 bases, J shed 6 bases, and the junction held 9 bases outside the gene matches. Germline CDR1 and CDR2: SGHRS and YFSETQ. The DNA for the CDR3 is TGCGCCAGCAGCCCGGGACTAGAGACTTCCGAGCAGTACTTC. Translation: CASSPGLETSEQYF.

The chain carries TRBV6-5 and TRBJ2-7, with TRBD2 identical over 7 bases. The V segment lost 6 bases and the J segment 1 base; nucleotides outside the gene matches: 3. Germline loops: CDR1 MNHEY, CDR2 SVGAGI. This CDR3 has 13 residues. CDR3 nucleotides: TGTGCCAGCAGAATGGGGGGGTCCTACGAGCAGTACTTC. Protein sequence: CASRMGGSYEQYF.

The J gene is TRBJ1-5, the V gene TRBV20-1, with no clear D. The V gene lost 6 bases and the J gene lost 5 bases, with 17 bases spanning the gap. The CDR3 sequence is 14 residues long. The germline CDR1 and CDR2 sequences are DFQATT and SNEGSKA (reference sequence). CDR3 sequence: CSAAPGSTDQPQHF. In nucleotides, the CDR3 is TGCAGTGCGGCACCCGGGTCCACAGATCAGCCCCAGCATTTT.

J is TRBJ2-5 and V is TRBV6-1; D might be TRBD2 (5 bases). CDR1 and CDR2 (germline): MNHNS, SASEGT. The CDR3 is 15 residues long. The germline V and J ends were trimmed by 7 bases and 2 bases, with 17 bases remaining between them. The chain's CDR3 is CASNSEGLPQETQYF. Here the CDR3 DNA reads TGTGCCAGCAACTCGGAAGGACTTCCTCAAGAGACCCAGTACTTC.

Comment on this clonotype: The germline gene is not matched at one end of the junction; a read error may be the cause. The chain has TRBV6-2 or TRBV6-3 and TRBJ1-5; D remains unclear. This CDR3 has 13 amino acids. Germline CDR1 MNHEY, CDR2 SVGEGT. The CDR3 loop reads CASSYSRREGLYF. The CDR3 DNA follows: TGTGCCAGCAGTTACTCGCGCAGAGAGGGCCTCTATTTT.